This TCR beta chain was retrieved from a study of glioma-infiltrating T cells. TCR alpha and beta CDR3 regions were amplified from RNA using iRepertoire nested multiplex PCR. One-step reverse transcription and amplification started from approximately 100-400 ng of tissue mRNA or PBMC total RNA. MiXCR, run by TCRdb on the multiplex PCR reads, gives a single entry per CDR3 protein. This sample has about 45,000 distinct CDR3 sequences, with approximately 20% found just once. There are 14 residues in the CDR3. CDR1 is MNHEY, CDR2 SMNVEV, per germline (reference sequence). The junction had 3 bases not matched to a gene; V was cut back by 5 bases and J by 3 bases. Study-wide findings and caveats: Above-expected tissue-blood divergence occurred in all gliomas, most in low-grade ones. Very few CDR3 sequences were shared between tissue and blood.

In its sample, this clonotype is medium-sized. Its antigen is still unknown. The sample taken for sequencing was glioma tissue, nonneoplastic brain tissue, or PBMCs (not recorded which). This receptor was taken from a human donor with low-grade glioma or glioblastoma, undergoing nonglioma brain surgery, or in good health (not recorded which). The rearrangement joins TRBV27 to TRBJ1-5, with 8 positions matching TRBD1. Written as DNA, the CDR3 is TGTGCCAGCAGTCAGACAGGGGACAATCAGCCCCAGCATTTT. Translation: CASSQTGDNQPQHF.